This entry is about one TCR beta chain. CDR3 size: 12 residues. Germline CDR1 and CDR2: MNHEY and SMNVEV (reference sequence). V was shortened by 2 bases and J by 7 bases, with 3 bases between the two germline ends. Libraries were prepared by immunoSEQ multiplex PCR; TCRdb keeps only in-frame clonotypes and omits some of them. The sample lists 140,000 to 150,000 clones, approximately 91% occurring once. This specimen belongs to a study of control samples from healthy donors and cancer patients. The sequenced sample consisted of blood. This receptor was identified in a man aged 25-40 years in good health. V gene TRBV27 combines with J gene TRBJ1-6; D remains ambiguous. The CDR3 nucleotides read TGTGCCAGCAGTTTAACAAATTCACCCCTCCACTTT. Residues: CASSLTNSPLHF.